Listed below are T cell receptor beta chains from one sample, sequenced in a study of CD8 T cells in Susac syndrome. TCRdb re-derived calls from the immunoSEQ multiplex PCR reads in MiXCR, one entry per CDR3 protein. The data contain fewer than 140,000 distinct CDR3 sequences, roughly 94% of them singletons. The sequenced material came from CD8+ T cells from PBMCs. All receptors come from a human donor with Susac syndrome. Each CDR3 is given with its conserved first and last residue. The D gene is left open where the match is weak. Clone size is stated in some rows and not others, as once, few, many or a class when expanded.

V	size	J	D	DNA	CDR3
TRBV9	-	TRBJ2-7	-	TGTGCCAGCAGCGTAGCGGGGACAACCGAGCAGTACTTC	CASSVAGTTEQYF
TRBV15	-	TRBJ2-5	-	TGTGCCACCAGCAAAGGGCAGGGCCAAGAGACCCAGTACTTC	CATSKGQGQETQYF
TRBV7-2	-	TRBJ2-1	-	TGTGCCAGCAGCTCTGGGCCCGAGGGTGAGCAGTTCTTC	CASSSGPEGEQFF
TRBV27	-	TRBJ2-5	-	TGTGCCAGCAGTATTGGGGTTGGGGAGACCCAGTACTTC	CASSIGVGETQYF
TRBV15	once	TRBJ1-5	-	TGTGCCACCCGAGGGACGAGTAGCAATCAGCCCCAGCATTTT	CATRGTSSNQPQHF
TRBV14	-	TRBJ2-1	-	TGTGCCAGCAGCCACCACAATGAGCAGTTCTTC	CASSHHNEQFF
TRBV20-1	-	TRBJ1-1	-	TGCAGTGCTAGAGGATACACTGAAGCTTTCTTT	CSARGYTEAFF
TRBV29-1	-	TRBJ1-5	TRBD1	TGCAGCGCTACGACAGGGCACAATCAGCCCCAGCATTTT	CSATTGHNQPQHF
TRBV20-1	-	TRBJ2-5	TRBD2	TGCAGTGCCGCCACTAAGCGGGGGGCCCAAGAGACCCAGTACTTC	CSAATKRGAQETQYF
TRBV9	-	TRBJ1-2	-	TGTGCCAGCAGCGCTAGGACGGGAGCCCTGGTTTACAGTGGCTACACCTTC	CASSARTGALVYSGYTF
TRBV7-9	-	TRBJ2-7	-	TGTGCCAGCAGCCCCCCCGGACAGATTAACTACGAGCAGTACTTC	CASSPPGQINYEQYF
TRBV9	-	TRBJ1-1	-	TGTGCCAGCAGCCCCCGCGGGGACACTGAAGCTTTCTTT	CASSPRGDTEAFF
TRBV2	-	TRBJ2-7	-	TGTGCCAGCAGTGACTTAGGAGTAGCCAACGAGCAGTACTTC	CASSDLGVANEQYF
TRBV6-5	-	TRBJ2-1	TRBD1	TGTGCCAGCAGCCTGGACAGGGAGGTCGATGAGCAGTTCTTC	CASSLDREVDEQFF
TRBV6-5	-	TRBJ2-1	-	TGTGCCAGCAGTTCCGCCTCCGGACTACGGTTCTACAATGAGCAGTTCTTC	CASSSASGLRFYNEQFF
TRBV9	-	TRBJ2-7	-	TGTGCCTCGGCGGGGGACAGGTTTAACTACGAGCAGTACTTC	CASAGDRFNYEQYF
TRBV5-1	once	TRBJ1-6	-	TGCGCCAGCAGCTTGGAGGGCTGGGGTTCACCCCTCCACTTT	CASSLEGWGSPLHF
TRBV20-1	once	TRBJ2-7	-	TGCAGTGCTAGTTGGCAGAGCTCCTACGAGCAGTACTTC	CSASWQSSYEQYF
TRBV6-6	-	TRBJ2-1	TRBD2	TGTGCCAGCAGTTACTCGGCGGGGGGCCGGGCTGAGCAGTTCTTC	CASSYSAGGRAEQFF
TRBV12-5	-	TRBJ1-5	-	TGTGCTAGTGGTTTGATTAATCAGCCCCAGCATTTT	CASGLINQPQHF
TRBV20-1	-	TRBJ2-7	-	TGCAGTGCTAGGGACATCTCCTACGAGCAGTACTTC	CSARDISYEQYF
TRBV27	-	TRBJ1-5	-	TGTGCCAGCAGTTTGGGTAGCAATCAGCCCCAGCATTTT	CASSLGSNQPQHF
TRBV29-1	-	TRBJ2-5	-	TGCAGCGCTTGGGACTACCAAGAGACCCAGTACTTC	CSAWDYQETQYF
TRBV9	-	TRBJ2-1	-	TGTGCCAGCAGCGTCCAGCGGGTTTACGACAATGAGCAGTTCTTC	CASSVQRVYDNEQFF
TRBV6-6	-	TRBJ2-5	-	TGTGCCAGCAGTTACACGGACAGCTACCAAGAGACCCAGTACTTC	CASSYTDSYQETQYF
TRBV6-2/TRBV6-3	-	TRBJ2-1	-	TGTGCCAGCAGACTCAGGCCCGACTACAATGAGCAGTTCTTC	CASRLRPDYNEQFF
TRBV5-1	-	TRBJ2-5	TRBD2	TGCGCCACCAGACTAGCCGAGAGACGGGAAGAGACCCAGTACTTC	CATRLAERREETQYF
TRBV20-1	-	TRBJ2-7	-	TGCAGTGCTAGTGAGAGGCGGGGCCCCTACGAGCAGTACTTC	CSASERRGPYEQYF
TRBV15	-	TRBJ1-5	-	TGTGCCACCAGCAGAGATCTAGGCCCCTCTAGGGCCCAGCATTTT	CATSRDLGPSRAQHF
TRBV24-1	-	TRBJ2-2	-	TGTGCCACCGAAGGAGCCGGGGAGCTGTTTTTT	CATEGAGELFF
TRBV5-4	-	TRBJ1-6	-	TGTGCCAGCAGCTTGGAGGGTCGTAATTCACCCCTCCACTTT	CASSLEGRNSPLHF
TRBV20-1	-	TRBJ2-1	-	TGCAGTGCTAGAGGGAATCCTAGCTCGCTACACAATGAGCAGTTCTTC	CSARGNPSSLHNEQFF
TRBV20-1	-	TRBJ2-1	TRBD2	TGCAGTGCTCCGACCTCTAGCGGGGACAATGAGCAGTTCTTC	CSAPTSSGDNEQFF
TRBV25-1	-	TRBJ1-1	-	TGTGCCAGCAGCCCCGGGACACGAGCTTTCTTT	CASSPGTRAFF
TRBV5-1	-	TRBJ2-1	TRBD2	TGCGCCAGCAGCACCGGGACTAGCGGGGGAGAAGAGCAGTTCTTC	CASSTGTSGGEEQFF
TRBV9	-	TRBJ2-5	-	TGTGCCAGCAGCCCGAGCGGCAGACAAGAGACCCAGTACTTC	CASSPSGRQETQYF
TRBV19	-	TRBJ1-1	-	TGTGCCAGTAGTATTTCGGCGAACACTGAAGCTTTCTTT	CASSISANTEAFF
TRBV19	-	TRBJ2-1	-	TGTGCCAGTAGTATTCCGAACAATGAGCAGTTCTTC	CASSIPNNEQFF
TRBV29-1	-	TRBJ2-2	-	TGCAGCGTTGACGGGTTTGGCACCGGGGAGCTGTTTTTT	CSVDGFGTGELFF
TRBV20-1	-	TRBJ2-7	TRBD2	TGCAGTGCCGAAAGTAGCGGGGGGGTCACGACCACGACCTCCTACGAGCAGTACTTC	CSAESSGGVTTTTSYEQYF
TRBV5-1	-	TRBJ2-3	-	TGCGCCAGCAGCCCCGGCCAAGGGGCTAGCACAGATACGCAGTATTTT	CASSPGQGASTDTQYF
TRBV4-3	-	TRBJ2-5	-	TGCGCCAGCAGCCCGACGGCGGGGCAAGAGACCCAGTACTTC	CASSPTAGQETQYF